This TCR beta chain is from a study of T-cell memory formation after mild COVID-19. Study-wide results and caveats: Clones that contracted clustered mainly in CM and EM if CD4+ and in EMRA if CD8+.

Details on this clonotype: The antigen is unknown.

5'RACE with constant-segment primers built TCRalpha and TCRbeta cDNA libraries with UMIs. TCRdb re-called the 5' RACE reads with MiXCR, one entry per CDR3 protein. The sample yields around 440,000 distinct CDR3 sequences, approximately 18% seen once. Sequencing used PBMCs or a T cell subset sorted from them (not recorded which). The sequence derives from an adult woman who had mild COVID-19 (a few samples of this study predate the infection). Cell type and time point are not known.

CDR3 residues: CATSRDWGVTEKLFF. The DNA of the CDR3 is TGTGCCACCAGCAGAGATTGGGGGGTAACTGAAAAACTGTTTTTT. The rearrangement links TRBV15 to TRBJ1-4; weak D call: TRBD1 (5 bases). The V end was cut by 0 bases, the J end by 7 bases, with 12 bases between. Germline lookup yields CDR1 LNHNV and CDR2 YYDKDF (reference sequence). This CDR3 is built from 15 residues.